This paragraph reports one TCR beta chain. These data originate in a study of cytomegalovirus exposure and HLA in healthy donors. Primers for the PCR totalled 60 Vbeta and 13 Jbeta. Profiling relied on immunoSEQ multiplex PCR, and the TCRdb table lists in-frame clones only, not all of them. The table includes approximately 190,000 clones, 87% detected once. Trimming pared 3 bases from V and 0 bases from J, leaving 8 bases between. This CDR3 region has 14 residues. Germline CDR1 MDHEN, CDR2 SYDVKM. The J gene is TRBJ1-2, the V gene TRBV28, with unresolved D. The TCR comes from a man aged 25-45 years in good health and CMV-seronegative. Sequencing was carried out using PBMCs. The CDR3 DNA is TGTGCCAGCAGTTTTACAGCAGCTAACTATGGCTACACCTTC. Translated, it gives CASSFTAANYGYTF.